This T cell receptor (beta chain) was captured in a study of Graves' ophthalmopathy and Graves' hyperthyroidism. Study results and limitations: Blood was where most expanded thyroid clonotypes above 0.001 frequency also turned up. Ophthalmopathy progression predictions by the model showed nearly 75% specificity and over 60% sensitivity.

V gave up 3 bases and J gave up 5 bases, with 5 bases separating them. This CDR3 contains 11 residues. CDR1 SNHLY and CDR2 FYNNEI come from the germline V gene. Amplifying from RNA transcripts, the study obtained TCR beta CDR3 regions. Second-round multiplex PCR came after a first-round RT-PCR that employed HTBI primers. From the multiplex PCR reads, TCRdb called clonotypes with MiXCR, one entry per CDR3 protein. The sample comprises 600,000 to 650,000 distinct CDR3 sequences, 20% to 25% of which are singletons, and 7.1% rests with the top ten. This clonotype was counted a few times. Antigen unknown. Sequencing used peripheral blood. The chain is built from TRBV2 and TRBJ2-7; D ambiguous. The clonotype originates from a woman under 30 with stable Graves' hyperthyroidism. Some clones in this sample may be carry-over from other donors' samples. This CDR3 is CASSEWNEQYF. The DNA for the CDR3 is TGTGCCAGCAGTGAGTGGAACGAGCAGTACTTC. Using reference TRBV2 and TRBJ2-7 for the parts outside the CDR3, the full variable domain is EPEVTQTPSHQVTQMGQEVILRCVPISNHLYFYWYRQILGQKVEFLVSFYNNEISEKSEIFDDQFSVERPDGSNFTLKIRSTKLEDSAMYFCASSEWNEQYFGPGTRLTVT.